The 12 T cell receptor beta chains below all came from one sample that was sequenced in a study of T cells in Graves' hyperthyroidism and ophthalmopathy. There were TCR beta CDR3 regions amplified from RNA transcripts. HTBI primers drove first-round RT-PCR of the TCR CDR3. TCRdb reanalysed the multiplex PCR reads using MiXCR and keeps one entry per CDR3 protein. The sample includes about 570,000 distinct CDR3 sequences, 35% to 55% of them seen just once. The source material was peripheral blood or thyroid tissue (not recorded which). Receptors were obtained from an adult woman with Graves' disease, either hyperthyroidism or ophthalmopathy (not recorded which).

This clonotype was observed at least ten times. The V and J genes are TRBV5-1 and TRBJ1-6; 11 bases are shared with TRBD1. The CDR3 covers 15 residues. The trim removed 3 bases at V and 7 bases at J, leaving 3 bases unmatched. Germline-derived CDR1 and CDR2 are SGHRS and YFSETQ. CDR3 in amino acids: CASSYGQGANSPLHF. The CDR3 DNA follows: TGCGCCAGCAGCTACGGACAGGGGGCCAATTCACCCCTCCACTTT.

This clonotype was detected a few times. This rearrangement joins TRBV7-8 to TRBJ2-1; weak D call: TRBD2 (5 bases). Germline CDR1 reads SGHVS; CDR2 reads FQNEAQ. CDR3 length: 11 residues. V lost 3 bases to trimming and J lost 10 bases, with 7 bases between them. For the CDR3, the DNA is TGTGCCAGCAGCTTCGAGGGAGAGCAGTTCTTC. Its translation: CASSFEGEQFF. The full variable domain, with the rest looked up from reference TRBV7-8 and TRBJ2-1, is GAGVSQSPRYKVAKRGQDVALRCDPISGHVSLFWYQQALGQGPEFLTYFQNEAQLDKSGLPSDRFFAERPEGSVSTLKIQRTQQEDSAVYLCASSFEGEQFFGPGTRLTVL.

This clonotype has at least ten counts. The chain employs TRBV5-1 and TRBJ2-7, with 10 positions matching TRBD2. There are 14 residues in the CDR3. In germline, CDR1 is SGHRS, CDR2 YFSETQ. J gave up 6 bases and V 2 bases, and 5 bases lay outside the gene matches. CDR3: CASSFLAGASEQYF. CDR3 DNA: TGCGCCAGCAGCTTCCTAGCGGGAGCTTCCGAGCAGTACTTC.

The chain couples TRBV11-2 to TRBJ2-5, with D unresolved. CDR3 length equals 12 residues. Germline CDR1 SGHAT, CDR2 FQNNGV. Trimming took off 5 bases at V and 2 bases at J, with 6 bases between the two ends. The DNA for the CDR3 is TGTGCCAGCAGCGGCAGACAAGAGACCCAGTACTTC. Its translation is CASSGRQETQYF.

For this clonotype: Germline and junction disagree at one end, which may indicate a read error. The chain links TRBV7-9 to TRBJ2-7; no clear D gene. The CDR3 loop spans 14 amino acids. The germline V gene has CDR1 SEHNR and CDR2 FQNEAQ (reference sequence). The CDR3 here is CACSLYPGSYEQYF. CDR3 nucleotides: TGTGCCTGCAGCTTATACCCCGGCTCCTACGAGCAGTACTTC.

The chain has TRBV20-1 and TRBJ2-2; perhaps D is TRBD1 or TRBD2 (5 bases each). V lost 3 bases and J lost 4, with 15 bases in between. From germline, CDR1 is DFQATT and CDR2 SNEGSKA (reference sequence). The CDR3 spans 15 residues. This chain's CDR3 is CSASRGGVSTGELFF. CDR3 nucleotide sequence: TGCAGTGCTAGCCGTGGGGGAGTGTCCACCGGGGAGCTGTTTTTT.

The V gene is TRBV2, the J gene TRBJ2-5; possibly TRBD2 for D (7 bases). Trimming removed 8 bases from V and 4 bases from J, with 14 bases in between. CDR3 length equals 13 residues. Germline CDR1 is SNHLY and CDR2 is FYNNEI. The CDR3 region has the DNA TGTGCCAGCGGACTAGGGGGGCGAGAGACCCAGTACTTC. The encoded protein is CASGLGGRETQYF.

This chain joins TRBV14 and TRBJ1-6; 7 bases are shared with TRBD1. Germline V gene data show CDR1 as SGHDN and CDR2 as FVKESK. The CDR3 is made up of 16 amino acids. The V and J ends lost 4 bases and 5 bases, in that order; junction bases with no gene match: 8. The CDR3, as DNA: TGTGCCAGCAGCCGGAAACAGGGGATCGATAATTCACCCCTCCACTTT. Translating it yields CASSRKQGIDNSPLHF.

The rearrangement links TRBV2 to TRBJ2-6; D not certain. The CDR3 sequence is 13 residues long. Germline CDR1 SNHLY, CDR2 FYNNEI. Trimming pared 8 bases from V and 3 bases from J, leaving 8 bases between. This CDR3 is CASLYVGANVLTF. Written as DNA, the CDR3 is TGTGCCAGCCTATACGTTGGGGCCAACGTCCTGACTTTC.

About this clonotype: Compared with germline, one end of the junction differs, possibly owing to a read error. The rearrangement uses TRBV10-3 and TRBJ2-5; D may be TRBD2 (7 bases). This CDR3 contains 15 residues. Per germline, CDR1 ENHRY and CDR2 SYGVKD. The CDR3 reads CASSEGGSGGETQYF. The CDR3 DNA is TGTGCCAGCAGTGAGGGGGGGTCGGGAGGAGAGACCCAGTACTTC.

The CDR3 DNA sequence: TGTGCCAGCAGCTTAGGCCTAGCGGGAGTGGGTACGCAGTATTTT. Protein: CASSLGLAGVGTQYF. This sequence joins TRBV7-2 and TRBJ2-3; TRBD2 matches 10 bases. With 1 base clipped from V and 8 bases from J, the junction kept 6 bases outside the gene matches. CDR3 length: 15 amino acids. Germline values: CDR1 SGHTA, CDR2 FQGNSA.

In the case of this clonotype: Since the CDR3 does not end with the conserved phenylalanine or tryptophan, this likely comes from a read error. It is unclear where the CDR3 begins or ends on the DNA, so no DNA is shown, and the CDR3 is as TCRdb lists it. The CDR3 is CASSPFAG. The chain has TRBV5-6 and TRBJ2-5; no DNA check was done on the table's D call, TRBD2. The CDR3 extends over 8 residues, inclusive of both ends. CDR1 is SGHDT and CDR2 is YYEEEE in the germline V gene.